This T cell receptor (beta chain) was sequenced for a study of blood T cell repertoires in COVID-19. About the research overall: Samples taken during acute and convalescent COVID-19 were collected in the United States, Italy and Spain. T cells, B-cell-depleted T cells, or PBMCs supplied cDNA or gDNA.

CDR3 length: 15 residues. Germline assignment: CDR1 SEHNR and CDR2 FQNEAQ (reference sequence). The V end lost 6 bases, the J end lost 4 bases, and 16 bases lay between the germline ends. The protocol was immunoSEQ multiplex PCR, while the TCRdb copy is restricted to in-frame clones and leaves out a portion. This table holds about 230,000 clones, roughly 90% found once. This receptor was taken from a woman aged 55 to 70 with acute or convalescent COVID-19. The chain carries TRBV7-9 and TRBJ1-3; TRBD1 might be the D (5 bases). The material sequenced was peripheral blood. CDR3 sequence reads: CASSPGGVPGNTIYF. As DNA, the CDR3 is TGTGCCAGCAGTCCCGGAGGGGTACCAGGAAACACCATATATTTT. Looking up the rest from reference TRBV7-9 and TRBJ1-3 gives the full variable domain: DTGVSQNPRHKITKRGQNVTFRCDPISEHNRLYWYRQTLGQGPEFLTYFQNEAQLEKSRLLSDRFSAERPKGSFSTLEIQRTEQGDSAMYLCASSPGGVPGNTIYFGEGSWLTVV.